These 17 T cell receptor beta chains were all obtained from the same sample, sequenced in a study of response to subunit inactivated influenza vaccine. TCRdb reprocessed the RT-PCR reads with MiXCR, giving one entry per CDR3 protein. The data show around 570,000 distinct CDR3 sequences, about 11% seen once. Another study also made use of these data, one on T cells expressing NK-cell markers. This second study says: 5'RACE template switching with UMIs produced the TCR beta cDNA.

The sample was PBMCs from blood, taken on the day of vaccination. These receptors all stem from a man aged 45-65 years who received an inactivated influenza vaccine.

The rearrangement uses TRBV10-3 and TRBJ2-5; D unresolved. Looked up from germline, CDR1 is ENHRY and CDR2 is SYGVKD. V was pared by 3 bases and J by 5 bases, with 7 bases between. The CDR3 covers 12 residues. The CDR3 reads CAISDGSETQYF. CDR3 nucleotides: TGTGCCATCAGTGATGGAAGTGAGACCCAGTACTTC.

The gene calls are TRBV20-1 and TRBJ2-7; TRBD2 matches 10 bases. With V trimmed by 1 base and J by 2 bases, 2 bases remained unmatched. Per germline, CDR1 DFQATT and CDR2 SNEGSKA (reference sequence). This CDR3 spans 14 amino acids. The CDR3 loop reads CSARASGRTYEQYF. DNA for the CDR3: TGCAGTGCTAGAGCTAGCGGGAGAACCTACGAGCAGTACTTC.

This clonotype was seen a few times. The chain is built from TRBV12-3 or TRBV12-4 and TRBJ2-1; 9 bases are a match to TRBD2. This CDR3 comprises 15 residues. V lost 6 bases and J lost 5; bases outside the gene matches: 8. The CDR3 spells CASRRGGAQNNEQFF. CDR3 DNA: TGTGCCAGCAGGCGCGGGGGGGCCCAGAACAATGAGCAGTTCTTC.

The CDR3 sequence is CASSYLAGKDAGELFF. The CDR3 region has the DNA TGTGCCAGCAGCTACCTAGCGGGAAAGGACGCCGGGGAGCTGTTTTTT. The chain recombines TRBV5-6 with TRBJ2-2, with TRBD2 identical over 9 bases. The CDR3 extends over 16 amino acids. Germline CDR1 SGHDT, CDR2 YYEEEE. V lost 3 bases to trimming and J lost 6 bases; unmatched junction nucleotides: 9.

The chain recombines TRBV7-2 with TRBJ1-2, with D hard to call. Germline CDR1 reads SGHTA; CDR2 reads FQGNSA. CDR3 length: 14 amino acids. The V and J ends lost 0 bases and 6 bases respectively, with 11 bases between them. DNA for the CDR3: TGTGCCAGCAGCTTAGCGGTCGGGAGGAATGGCTACACCTTC. Amino acid sequence: CASSLAVGRNGYTF.

The chain carries TRBV7-8 and TRBJ1-3; D gene unclear. Germline V gene lookup returns CDR1 SGHVS and CDR2 FQNEAQ. This CDR3 comprises 14 residues. Trimming took 0 bases from V and 11 from J, leaving 14 bases between them. This CDR3 is CASSLASKIASIYF. The DNA of the CDR3 is TGTGCCAGCAGCTTAGCCTCCAAAATAGCCTCCATATATTTT.

The CDR3 sequence: CASSLVAGGIYEQYF. The CDR3 nucleotides read TGCGCCAGCAGCTTAGTAGCGGGGGGGATCTACGAGCAGTACTTC. The rearrangement uses TRBV5-1 and TRBJ2-7; TRBD2 matches 11 bases. With V trimmed by 2 bases and J by 3 bases, 4 bases remained unmatched. CDR3 length: 15 residues. Germline CDR1 reads SGHRS; CDR2 reads YFSETQ.

This clonotype was found a few times. The chain recombines TRBV29-1 with TRBJ1-2; 12 bases are a match to TRBD1. Germline V CDR1 and CDR2: SQVTM, ANQGSEA. With 3 bases clipped from V and 8 bases from J, the junction kept 10 bases outside the gene matches. This CDR3 contains 15 residues. The CDR3 bases are TGCAGCGTTGACTCTTCGGGACAGGGGGCTCAAGGCTACACCTTC. Protein: CSVDSSGQGAQGYTF.

The CDR3 sequence: CASTLQNEQFF. The CDR3 DNA is TGTGCCAGCACCCTTCAGAATGAGCAGTTCTTC. V and J are TRBV5-6 and TRBJ2-1, with D unresolved. Germline-derived CDR1 and CDR2 are SGHDT and YYEEEE. The CDR3 contains 11 residues. V was pared by 6 bases and J by 7 bases, with 8 bases between.

This clonotype was seen at least ten times. The chain is built from TRBV12-3 or TRBV12-4 and TRBJ2-3; 10 bases map to TRBD1. The trim removed 7 bases at V and 2 bases at J, leaving 6 bases unmatched. The CDR3 is 15 amino acids. The CDR3: CASKPGQGYTDTQYF. For the CDR3, the DNA is TGTGCCAGCAAACCGGGACAGGGGTACACAGATACGCAGTATTTT.

The V call is TRBV28, the J call TRBJ1-5; D call uncertain. The CDR3 contains 14 residues. The V and J ends lost 1 base and 1 base respectively, with 5 bases between them. Per the germline V gene, CDR1 is MDHEN and CDR2 is SYDVKM. This CDR3 is CASSLLRSNQPQHF. In nucleotides, the CDR3 is TGTGCCAGCAGTTTATTAAGGAGCAATCAGCCCCAGCATTTT. Together with reference TRBV28 and TRBJ1-5, the CDR3 gives the full variable domain: DVKVTQSSRYLVKRTGEKVFLECVQDMDHENMFWYRQDPGLGLRLIYFSYDVKMKEKGDIPEGYSVSREKKERFSLILESASTNQTSMYLCASSLLRSNQPQHFGDGTRLSIL.

The chain employs TRBV5-1 and TRBJ2-2; the D is unclear. Germline CDR1 SGHRS, CDR2 YFSETQ. The CDR3 is 16 amino acids. The V and J ends lost 6 bases and 2 bases respectively, with 17 bases between them. The CDR3 region is CASTMPGGLNTGELFF. The CDR3 DNA reads as TGCGCCAGCACCATGCCAGGCGGCCTTAACACCGGGGAGCTGTTTTTT.

This clonotype came up a few times. The chain links TRBV12-3 or TRBV12-4 to TRBJ2-7; no clear D. The CDR3 spans 14 residues. The ends were cut back, 5 bases at V and 6 bases at J, with 17 bases in the middle. The chain's CDR3 is CASSPTSGKLEQYF. DNA of the CDR3: TGTGCCAGCAGTCCGACGAGTGGAAAACTCGAGCAGTACTTC.

This clonotype came up a few times. The genes are TRBV7-9 and TRBJ2-3, with 12 bases aligning to TRBD1. V gave up 5 bases and J gave up 5 bases; unmatched junction bases: 8. Germline values: CDR1 SEHNR, CDR2 FQNEAQ (reference sequence). The CDR3 is made up of 16 amino acids. The chain's CDR3 is CASSLGQGASIDTQYF. The DNA for the CDR3 is TGTGCCAGCAGCCTGGGACAGGGGGCTTCGATAGATACGCAGTATTTT.

This clonotype has just a few counts. V is TRBV24-1 and J is TRBJ2-3, with unresolved D. This CDR3 is 15 amino acids long. Trimming left V 0 bases short and J 0 bases short, with 6 bases between. Germline assignment: CDR1 KGHDR and CDR2 SFDVKD. The CDR3 DNA sequence: TGTGCCACCAGTGATTTGACCGATAGCACAGATACGCAGTATTTT. The encoded protein is CATSDLTDSTDTQYF.

This clonotype showed up just a few times. The chain combines TRBV29-1 with TRBJ2-1; TRBD2 matches 7 bases. The trim removed 7 bases at V and 5 bases at J, leaving 5 bases unmatched. Germline V gene data show CDR1 as SQVTM and CDR2 as ANQGSEA. This CDR3 comprises 12 residues. Written as DNA, the CDR3 is TGCAGCGGGAGCGGGATCGACAATGAGCAGTTCTTC. It translates to CSGSGIDNEQFF.

V and J are TRBV24-1 and TRBJ2-5; 10 bases are a match to TRBD1. This CDR3 region has 15 residues. Germline V gene sequence: CDR1 KGHDR, CDR2 SFDVKD. V lost 4 bases, J lost 6 bases, and 7 bases stayed unmatched. In DNA, the CDR3 is TGTGCCACCAGTGAATCTTCGGGACAGGGGAAGACCCAGTACTTC. Translating gives CATSESSGQGKTQYF.